A selection of T cell receptor beta chains follows, all from one sample in a study of monozygotic twins with inflammatory bowel disease. No DNA is given; TCRdb re-called the 5' RACE reads and lists each CDR3 protein once. Reported are around 150,000 distinct CDR3 sequences; the ten largest clones contain 2% to 2.5%. The sample taken for sequencing was blood. Receptor source: a human donor with ulcerative colitis or Crohn's disease, or a healthy co-twin of an affected twin (not recorded which). Each CDR3 is given with its conserved first and last residue. Fields, in order: V gene, J gene, CDR3 protein.

TRBV7-2	TRBJ1-6	CASSEQGGRGSPLHF
TRBV10-3	TRBJ1-2	CAISGYDPDRGRFSYGYTF
TRBV27	TRBJ2-2	CATLAGSNTGELFF
TRBV20-1	TRBJ2-7	CSARDFSYEQYF
TRBV7-3	TRBJ2-7	CASSSTGFDEQYF
TRBV25-1	TRBJ2-4	CASSEARSSGRGNIQYF
TRBV7-7	TRBJ2-3	CAVLGDRGGDTQYF
TRBV11-2	TRBJ2-3	CASSLDKRGGLAGGPLNTDTQYF
TRBV11-2	TRBJ2-5	CASSPGYQETQYF
TRBV20-1	TRBJ2-2	CSARGDSGGTGELFF
TRBV3-1	TRBJ1-6	CASSQDGDRPPLHF
TRBV7-2	TRBJ1-3	CASSLAGMFSGNTIYF